This T cell receptor beta chain was observed in a study of spatial heterogeneity in lung cancer. On the study more broadly: Consistently, beta-chain sequences turned up in larger numbers than alpha-chain sequences did.

V lost 4 bases and J lost 5; bases outside the gene matches: 3. The germline CDR1 and CDR2 sequences are MNHNS and SASEGT. The CDR3 covers 14 residues. Time point reported: blood at routine non-recurrence follow-up after resection. Sequencing was performed on whole RNA extracted from tumor and nontumor lung tissue, or from frozen PBMC, and the material was left unsorted. This clonotype came up a few times. TCRdb recomputed calls from the 5' RACE reads with MiXCR, one row per CDR3 protein. Of 20,000 to 30,000 distinct CDR3 sequences listed, about 9.8% were seen once; the top ten hold about 22%. This clonotype originated in a male donor with early-stage non-small cell lung cancer. The chain joins TRBV6-1 to TRBJ1-5; 9 positions match TRBD1. Sample: PBMCs, taken at follow-up. The CDR3 loop is CASSVTGGHQPQHF. The CDR3 DNA reads as TGTGCCAGCAGTGTAACAGGGGGCCATCAGCCCCAGCATTTT.